The clone carrying this T cell receptor (beta chain) was recorded only once. The antigen remains undetermined. This sample is part of a study of cytomegalovirus exposure and HLA in healthy donors. Germline loops: CDR1 LNHNV, CDR2 YYDKDF (reference sequence). The CDR3 has 14 amino acids. V was cut by 5 bases and J by 4 bases, with 14 bases left in between. The table came from immunoSEQ multiplex PCR; TCRdb's copy has only in-frame clones and leaves some out. Of 120,000 or so clones in the sample, over 85% were seen once. General study findings and limits: Subsequent analysis showed first-cohort TCR clusters tending to co-occur in around 130 validation repertoires. Associated with cytomegalovirus, according to the listing, were around 160 TCR beta chains. Per published reports, the classifier diagnosed cytomegalovirus status with high specificity and sensitivity.

The source is a woman aged 18-35 years in good health and CMV-seronegative. Sequenced sample: PBMCs. This chain links TRBV15 with TRBJ1-2, with D tentatively TRBD1 (5 bases). The CDR3 region is CATSPSGLGYGYTF. In DNA form, the CDR3 reads TGTGCCACCAGCCCCTCGGGACTGGGCTATGGCTACACCTTC.